This T cell receptor beta chain was profiled in a study of identical twins. Template switching created a universal primer site, and the cDNA included unique molecular identifiers. TCRdb itself ran the 5' RACE reads through MiXCR, one entry per CDR3 protein. The sample gives more than 1.5 million distinct CDR3 sequences, roughly 35% of which show up once; roughly 0.3% is in the top ten. 16 amino acids form the CDR3, both terminal residues included. Study-level points and caveats: Clonotypes of the beta chain that were abundant in cord blood carried fewer insertions (memory repertoires showed none). Some out-of-frame alpha sequences were shared by twins, and these showed excess low generation probability. Twins' excess sharing was less marked for out-of-frame beta sequences.

The table lists this clonotype with many counts. Antigen unknown. The DNA is omitted, as the CDR3 cannot be located on it reliably, and the CDR3 follows TCRdb's listing. The clonotype originates from a newborn girl in good health. The source material was cord blood. The chain is built from TRBV21-1 and TRBJ2-1; the D call TRBD2 from the table was never checked on the DNA. TRBV21-1 is labeled a pseudogene. CDR3 region: CASSKVGGGSYNEQFF.